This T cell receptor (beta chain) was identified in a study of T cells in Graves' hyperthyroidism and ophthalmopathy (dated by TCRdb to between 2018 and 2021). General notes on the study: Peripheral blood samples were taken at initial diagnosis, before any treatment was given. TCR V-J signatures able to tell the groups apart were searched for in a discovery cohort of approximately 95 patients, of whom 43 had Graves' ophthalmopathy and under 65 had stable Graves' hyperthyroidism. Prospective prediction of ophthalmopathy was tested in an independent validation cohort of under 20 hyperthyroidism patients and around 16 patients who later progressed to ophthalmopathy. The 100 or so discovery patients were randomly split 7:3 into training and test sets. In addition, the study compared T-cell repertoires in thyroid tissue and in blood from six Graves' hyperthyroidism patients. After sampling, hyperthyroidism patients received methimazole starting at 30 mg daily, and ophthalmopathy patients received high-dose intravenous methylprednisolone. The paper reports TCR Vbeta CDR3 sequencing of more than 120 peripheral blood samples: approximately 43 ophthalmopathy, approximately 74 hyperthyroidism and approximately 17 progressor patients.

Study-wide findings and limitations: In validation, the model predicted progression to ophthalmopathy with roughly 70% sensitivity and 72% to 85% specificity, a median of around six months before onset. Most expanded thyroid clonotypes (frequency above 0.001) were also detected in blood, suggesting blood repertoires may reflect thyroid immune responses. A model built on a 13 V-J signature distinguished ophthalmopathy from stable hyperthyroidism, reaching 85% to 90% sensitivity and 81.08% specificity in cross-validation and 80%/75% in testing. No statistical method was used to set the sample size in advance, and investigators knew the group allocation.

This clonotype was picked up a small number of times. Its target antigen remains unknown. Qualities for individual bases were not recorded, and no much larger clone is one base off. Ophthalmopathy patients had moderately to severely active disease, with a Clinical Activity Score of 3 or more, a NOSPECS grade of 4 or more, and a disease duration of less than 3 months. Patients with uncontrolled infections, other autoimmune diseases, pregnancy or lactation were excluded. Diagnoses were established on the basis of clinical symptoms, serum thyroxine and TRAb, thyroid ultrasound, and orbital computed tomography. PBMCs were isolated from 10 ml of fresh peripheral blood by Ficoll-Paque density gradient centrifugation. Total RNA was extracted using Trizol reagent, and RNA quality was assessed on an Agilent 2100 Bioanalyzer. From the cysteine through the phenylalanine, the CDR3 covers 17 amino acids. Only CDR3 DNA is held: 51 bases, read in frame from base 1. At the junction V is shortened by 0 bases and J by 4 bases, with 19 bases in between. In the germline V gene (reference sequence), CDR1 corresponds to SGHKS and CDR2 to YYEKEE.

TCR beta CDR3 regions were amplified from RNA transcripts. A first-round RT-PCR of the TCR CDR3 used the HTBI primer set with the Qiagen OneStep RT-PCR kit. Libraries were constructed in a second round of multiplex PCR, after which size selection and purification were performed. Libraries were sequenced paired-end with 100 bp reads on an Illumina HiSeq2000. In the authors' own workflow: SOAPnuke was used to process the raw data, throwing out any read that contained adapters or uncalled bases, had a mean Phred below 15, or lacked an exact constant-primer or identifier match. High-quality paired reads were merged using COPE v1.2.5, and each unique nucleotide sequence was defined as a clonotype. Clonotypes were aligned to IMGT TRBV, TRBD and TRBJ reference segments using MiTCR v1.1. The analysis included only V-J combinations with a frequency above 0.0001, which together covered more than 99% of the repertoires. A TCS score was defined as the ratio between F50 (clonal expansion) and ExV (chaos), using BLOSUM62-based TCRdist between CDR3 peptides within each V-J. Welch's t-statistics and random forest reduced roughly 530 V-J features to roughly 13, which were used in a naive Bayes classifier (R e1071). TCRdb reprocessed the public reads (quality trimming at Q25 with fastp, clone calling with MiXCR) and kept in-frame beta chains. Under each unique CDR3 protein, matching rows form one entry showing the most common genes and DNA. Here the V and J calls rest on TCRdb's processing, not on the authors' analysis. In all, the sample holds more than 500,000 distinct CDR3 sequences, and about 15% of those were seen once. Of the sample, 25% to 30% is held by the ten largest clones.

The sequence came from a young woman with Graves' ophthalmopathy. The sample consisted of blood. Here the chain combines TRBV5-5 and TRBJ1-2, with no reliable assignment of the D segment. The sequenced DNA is TGTGCCAGCAGCTTGGATCCCTCCCCCGGCAGGTCCTATGGCTACACCTTC. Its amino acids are CASSLDPSPGRSYGYTF.